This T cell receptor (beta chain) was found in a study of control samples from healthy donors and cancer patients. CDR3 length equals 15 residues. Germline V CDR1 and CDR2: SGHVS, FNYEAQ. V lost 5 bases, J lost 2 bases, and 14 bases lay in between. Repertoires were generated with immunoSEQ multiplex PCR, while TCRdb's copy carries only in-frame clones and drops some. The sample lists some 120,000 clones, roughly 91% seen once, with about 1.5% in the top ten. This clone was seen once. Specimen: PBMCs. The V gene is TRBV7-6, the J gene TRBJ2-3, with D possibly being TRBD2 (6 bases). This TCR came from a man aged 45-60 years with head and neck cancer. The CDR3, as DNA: TGTGCCAGCAGCCCCCTCGGGGGAGCCACAGATACGCAGTATTTT. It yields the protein CASSPLGGATDTQYF.